These 20 T cell receptor beta chains share one sample of origin, sequenced in a study of shared clonotypes between healthy human individuals. Here immunoSEQ multiplex PCR was the method, and the copy in TCRdb shows in-frame clones only, minus some. This table holds about 1.1 million clones, more than 75% found once. Sequenced sample: memory CD4+ T cells from PBMCs. Documented subset: CD45RA-negative fraction. Every receptor here comes from a young man in good health. Some clones in this sample may be carry-over from other donors' samples.

Comments on this clone: Distinct nucleotide sequences in the sample also encode this CDR3. The chain employs TRBV28 and TRBJ2-6; D not resolved. The CDR3 covers 15 residues. Germline V gives CDR1 MDHEN, CDR2 SYDVKM. The ends were cut back, 3 bases at V and 2 bases at J, with 8 bases in the middle. The chain's CDR3 is CASSLESAGANVLTF. In DNA form, the CDR3 reads TGTGCCAGCAGTTTGGAATCAGCTGGGGCCAACGTCCTGACTTTC.

This chain links TRBV19 with TRBJ1-1; a weak D match, TRBD1 (5 bases). Germline loops: CDR1 LNHDA, CDR2 SQIVND (reference sequence). The ends were cut back, 6 bases at V and 3 bases at J, with 14 bases in the middle. The CDR3 sequence is 14 residues long. The CDR3 sequence is CASSSQATDTEAFF. In DNA form, the CDR3 reads TGTGCCAGTAGCTCCCAGGCGACAGACACTGAAGCTTTCTTT.

V is TRBV5-6 and J is TRBJ2-7; a possible D gene is TRBD1 (6 bases). This CDR3 is 17 amino acids long. Germline V gene data show CDR1 as SGHDT and CDR2 as YYEEEE. Trimming took 4 bases from V and 2 from J, leaving 22 bases between them. The CDR3 sequence is CASSPPTGRQAAYEQYF. The CDR3 bases are TGTGCCAGCAGCCCCCCAACGGGACGACAGGCAGCCTACGAGCAGTACTTC.

The chain recombines TRBV29-1 with TRBJ1-1; D remains ambiguous. The germline V gene has CDR1 SQVTM and CDR2 ANQGSEA. There are 13 residues in the CDR3. In nucleotides, the CDR3 is TGCAGTACATTGCGGCCTTTGAACACTGAAGCTTTCTTT. Translating it yields CSTLRPLNTEAFF.

The chain has TRBV19 and TRBJ2-6; D is perhaps TRBD2 (5 bases). Between the trimmed V and J ends, which lost 7 bases and 2 bases, there was a span of 15 bases. The germline gives CDR1 LNHDA, CDR2 SQIVND (reference sequence). The CDR3 contains 16 residues. Written as DNA, the CDR3 is TGTGCCAGTACGGAGGACGTAGCCGCTGGGGCCAACGTCCTGACTTTC. Residues: CASTEDVAAGANVLTF.

This clone has ten or more counts. The V call is TRBV12-5, the J call TRBJ1-2; 7 positions match TRBD1. The V segment lost 5 bases and the J segment 7 bases; nucleotides outside the gene matches: 7. There are 13 residues in the CDR3. CDR1 and CDR2 from the germline V gene are LGHNT and FRNRAP. CDR3 residues: CASGVTGIGGYTF. The CDR3 DNA reads as TGTGCTAGTGGTGTGACAGGGATAGGTGGCTACACCTTC.

The rearrangement joins TRBV7-2 to TRBJ2-1; D uncertain. The germline gives CDR1 SGHTA, CDR2 FQGNSA. V was pared by 1 base and J by 7 bases, with 11 bases between. There are 14 residues in the CDR3. The CDR3 DNA is TGTGCCAGCAGCTTAGGCTCCCCCATTAATGAGCAGTTCTTC. Encoded protein: CASSLGSPINEQFF. The full variable domain, in which reference TRBV7-2 and TRBJ2-1 provide the parts outside the CDR3, is GAGVSQSPSNKVTEKGKDVELRCDPISGHTALYWYRQSLGQGLEFLIYFQGNSAPDKSGLPSDRFSAERTGGSVSTLTIQRTQQEDSAVYLCASSLGSPINEQFFGPGTRLTVL.

The chain recombines TRBV6-6 with TRBJ2-2; 9 nucleotides line up with TRBD1. The germline gives CDR1 MNHNY, CDR2 SVGAGI (reference sequence). CDR3 length equals 14 residues. Trimming at V came to 7 bases and at J to 1 base, leaving 1 base not matched to a gene. CDR3 loop: CASMDRGNTGELFF. CDR3 nucleotide sequence: TGTGCCAGCATGGACAGGGGGAACACCGGGGAGCTGTTTTTT.

The J gene is TRBJ2-7, the V gene TRBV6-1; 9 bases match TRBD2. The germline V gene has CDR1 MNHNS and CDR2 SASEGT. With 1 base clipped from V and 10 bases from J, the junction kept 8 bases outside the gene matches. CDR3 length: 14 amino acids. CDR3 protein: CASSEGGSGSLQYF. The CDR3 coding sequence is TGTGCCAGCAGTGAAGGCGGTAGCGGGAGTTTACAGTACTTC.

The rearrangement uses TRBV18 and TRBJ2-7; D remains ambiguous. Germline CDR1 and CDR2: KGHSH and LQKENI. Trimming took off 3 bases at V and 0 bases at J, with 9 bases between the two ends. The CDR3 extends over 14 amino acids. CDR3 protein: CASSPPTSSYEQYF. DNA for the CDR3: TGTGCCAGCTCACCCCCGACAAGCTCCTACGAGCAGTACTTC.

This chain connects TRBV5-8 to TRBJ2-5; weak D call: TRBD1 (5 bases). The CDR3 runs to 15 residues. Deletions cut 0 bases from V and 1 base from J, with 10 bases between. Germline-derived CDR1 and CDR2 are SGHTS and YDEGEE. CDR3 sequence: CASSLGQRSQETQYF. CDR3 DNA: TGTGCCAGCAGCTTGGGACAGCGATCCCAAGAGACCCAGTACTTC. Full variable domain (missing parts from reference TRBV5-8 and TRBJ2-5): EAGVTQSPTHLIKTRGQQATLRCSPISGHTSVYWYQQALGLGLQFLLWYDEGEERNRGNFPPRFSGRQFPNYSSELNVNALELEDSALYLCASSLGQRSQETQYFGPGTRLLVL.

The chain employs TRBV30 and TRBJ1-3; D possibly corresponds to TRBD1 (6 bases). The CDR3 length is 13 residues. Germline V gives CDR1 GTSNPN, CDR2 SVGIG (reference sequence). Trimming removed 8 bases from V and 2 bases from J, with 13 bases in between. The CDR3 sequence is CAHTTGTGNTIYF. Written as DNA, the CDR3 is TGTGCCCACACTACAGGGACTGGAAACACCATATATTTT.

This clone has just a few counts. The gene calls are TRBV5-1 and TRBJ1-1; 7 positions match TRBD1. This CDR3 contains 15 residues. The V gene's germline CDR1 is SGHRS and CDR2 YFSETQ. Trimming removed 4 bases from V and 4 bases from J; junction bases left unmatched: 10. CDR3 DNA: TGCGCCAGCAGCCAGGGGGGACTTAGCAGCACTGAAGCTTTCTTT. It yields the protein CASSQGGLSSTEAFF.

The rearrangement uses TRBV5-1 and TRBJ1-5; D unclear. The CDR3 is made up of 15 amino acids. Between the trimmed V and J ends, which lost 0 bases and 0 bases, there was a span of 7 bases. Germline values: CDR1 SGHRS, CDR2 YFSETQ. CDR3 coding DNA: TGCGCCAGCAGCTTGGGGGCAAGTAGCAATCAGCCCCAGCATTTT. Residues: CASSLGASSNQPQHF.

This clone was counted a few times. This chain connects TRBV5-8 to TRBJ2-7; D is unclear. CDR1 is SGHTS, CDR2 YDEGEE, per germline. V lost 3 bases and J 3 bases, leaving 22 bases between the germline ends. The CDR3 sequence is 17 residues long. Here the CDR3 reads CASSSLDRGPLNYEQYF. The CDR3 DNA reads TGTGCCAGCAGCTCTCTCGACCGAGGCCCTCTTAACTACGAGCAGTACTTC.

The gene calls are TRBV7-2 and TRBJ2-1, with D uncertain. Germline V gene data show CDR1 as SGHTA and CDR2 as FQGNSA. V lost 0 bases and J 0 bases, leaving 12 bases between the germline ends. The CDR3 has 17 amino acids. CDR3 coding DNA: TGTGCCAGCAGCTTAGCGTTTGATAGAGTCTCCTACAATGAGCAGTTCTTC. Translated, it gives CASSLAFDRVSYNEQFF.

The V and J genes are TRBV27 and TRBJ2-2; D remains unclear. Germline CDR1 MNHEY, CDR2 SMNVEV (reference sequence). The CDR3 runs to 15 residues. Trimming removed 7 bases from V and 0 bases from J, with 12 bases in between. CDR3 sequence: CASTVGWANTGELFF. Here the CDR3 DNA reads TGTGCCAGCACCGTGGGGTGGGCGAACACCGGGGAGCTGTTTTTT.

At least ten counts were recorded for this clone. The chain combines TRBV21-1 with TRBJ1-2. TRBV21-1 is deemed a pseudogene. The CDR3 covers 14 residues. The CDR3 DNA is TGTGCCAGCTCTAAGGCGCTCCCTAACTATGGCTACACCTTC. This translates into CASSKALPNYGYTF.

Regarding this clone: The same CDR3 arises from other DNA sequences in this sample as well. This rearrangement joins TRBV11-2 to TRBJ2-7; the D gene is possibly TRBD1 (6 bases). The V end lost 2 bases, the J end lost 3 bases, and 8 bases lay between the germline ends. Germline V gene data show CDR1 as SGHAT and CDR2 as FQNNGV. The CDR3 is 13 amino acids. Written as DNA, the CDR3 is TGTGCCAGCAGCTTATCGGACAGCTACGAGCAGTACTTC. Amino acid sequence: CASSLSDSYEQYF.

With respect to this clone: It is likely a read error: a sequence one base away is far more abundant. The chain uses TRBV11-2 and TRBJ2-5, with D hard to call. The CDR3 has 11 residues. Trimming removed 5 bases at V and 0 bases at J, with 1 base between. Germline V gene sequence: CDR1 SGHAT, CDR2 FQNNGV. The CDR3 bases are TGTGCCAGCAGCGACCAAGAGACCCAGTACTTC. Its translation is CASSDQETQYF.